The 20 T cell receptor beta chains below come from one sample, sequenced in a study of cytomegalovirus exposure and HLA in healthy donors (dated by TCRdb to the late 2010s). The library was made by the immunoSEQ multiplex PCR assay. For the multiplex PCR, a mixture combining 60 forward primers for TCR Vbeta segments and 13 reverse primers for TCR Jbeta segments was used. Imported from immuneACCESS, the table was reduced by TCRdb to in-frame sequences with V and J called. These copies leave out some clones; in studies compared against another copy, an unresolved V gene accounts for under half, and the cause of the remainder is not known. The sample data list 200,000 or so clones, and 81% of these were observed just once. The top ten hold around 4% of the sample. Sequenced material: PBMCs. These TCRs come from a man aged 45-65 years in good health and CMV-seronegative.

This clone appeared a single time. Germline is not matched at one junction end, which may reflect a read error. The DNA for the CDR3 is TGTGCTAGTGGTTTGGTAGAGGCTGGGTACGGGCAGTACTTC. The encoded protein is CASGLVEAGYGQYF. The gene calls are TRBV12-5 and TRBJ2-7; no firm D call. The CDR3 contains 14 residues. Germline lookup yields CDR1 LGHNT and CDR2 FRNRAP.

This clone has only one observation. The genes are TRBV25-1 and TRBJ1-6, with TRBD1 as a possible D gene (5 bases). The V gene lost 1 base and the J gene lost 0 bases, with 10 bases spanning the gap. Germline loops: CDR1 MGHDK, CDR2 SYGVNS. The CDR3 spans 17 residues. CDR3 coding DNA: TGTGCCAGCAGTGAATTTCAGGGCAGCTCCTATAATTCACCCCTCCACTTT. It translates to CASSEFQGSSYNSPLHF.

The rearrangement links TRBV5-1 to TRBJ1-1; D not certain. Trimming took 3 bases from V and 3 from J, leaving 9 bases between them. Germline V gene lookup returns CDR1 SGHRS and CDR2 YFSETQ. The CDR3 totals 13 residues. The CDR3 region has the DNA TGCGCCAGCAGCTCGCAGAGGGACACTGAAGCTTTCTTT. It translates to CASSSQRDTEAFF.

The rearrangement uses TRBV7-2 and TRBJ1-5, with 8 bases aligning to TRBD1. The CDR3 runs to 15 residues. V gave up 1 base and J gave up 7 bases; unmatched junction bases: 6. Germline V gene sequence: CDR1 SGHTA, CDR2 FQGNSA. The CDR3 sequence: CASSLVSGGRQPQHF. CDR3 coding DNA: TGTGCCAGCAGCTTAGTTTCAGGGGGCCGGCAGCCCCAGCATTTT.

J is TRBJ2-4 and V is TRBV29-1; D is possibly TRBD2 (5 bases). CDR1 is SQVTM and CDR2 is ANQGSEA in the germline V gene. V was trimmed by 0 bases and J by 9 bases, leaving 15 bases between them. This CDR3 comprises 14 residues. The CDR3 DNA sequence: TGCAGCGTTGAAGACGTTGCCGGGAAGGTCATTCAGTACTTC. This translates into CSVEDVAGKVIQYF.

This sequence joins TRBV18 and TRBJ2-3, with 9 bases matching TRBD2. Germline V gene sequence: CDR1 KGHSH, CDR2 LQKENI. The CDR3 runs to 18 residues. V shed 5 bases, J shed 8 bases, and the junction held 20 bases outside the gene matches. This chain's CDR3 is CASSDRKPLAGSGVTQYF. CDR3 nucleotide sequence: TGTGCCAGCTCAGACCGAAAACCCCTAGCGGGGTCCGGGGTTACGCAGTATTTT.

This clone has just a few counts. The J gene is TRBJ2-2, the V gene TRBV7-2; perhaps TRBD2 as D (5 bases). The germline gives CDR1 SGHTA, CDR2 FQGNSA. Trimming took 5 bases from V and 6 from J, leaving 10 bases between them. This CDR3 has 13 amino acids. This CDR3 is CASSAPGSGELFF. CDR3 DNA sequence: TGTGCCAGCAGCGCCCCGGGGTCCGGGGAGCTGTTTTTT.

This clone turned up a few times. The rearrangement uses TRBV6-4 and TRBJ2-1; weak D call: TRBD1 (5 bases). V dropped 6 bases and J dropped 10 bases, with 16 bases sitting between them. The CDR3 sequence is 13 residues long. Germline assignment: CDR1 MRHNA and CDR2 SNTAGT. For the CDR3, the DNA is TGTGCCAGCAGCGTCGTGGACCCAGGGGAGCAGTTCTTC. Translated: CASSVVDPGEQFF.

CDR3 amino acids: CASSQVGTGYNEQFF. CDR3 bases: TGCGCCAGCAGCCAAGTAGGGACAGGGTACAATGAGCAGTTCTTC. The chain uses TRBV4-3 and TRBJ2-1, with 9 bases that match TRBD1. The J segment lost 4 bases and the V segment lost 1 base, leaving 2 bases of the junction unmatched. CDR3 length: 15 amino acids. The germline CDR1 and CDR2 sequences are LGHNA and YSLEER.

Here the CDR3 reads CASSPRRDTYTGELFF. As DNA, the CDR3 is TGTGCCAGCAGCCCTCGCCGGGACACATACACCGGGGAGCTGTTTTTT. This chain uses TRBV9 with TRBJ2-2, with D perhaps TRBD1 (6 bases). CDR1 is SGDLS and CDR2 is YYNGEE in the germline V gene. Trimming left V 4 bases short and J 3 bases short, with 16 bases between. The CDR3 covers 16 residues.

This clone was detected once. The chain joins TRBV7-2 to TRBJ2-3, with 12 positions matching TRBD2. Germline V gene lookup returns CDR1 SGHTA and CDR2 FQGNSA. Unmatched junction bases numbered 8, after V lost 2 bases and J lost 14 bases. The CDR3 contains 14 residues. In DNA form, the CDR3 reads TGTGCCAGCAGCTTAAGGGGGACTAGCGGGCCCGGGTATTTT. This gives the protein CASSLRGTSGPGYF. Complete variable domain (other parts from reference TRBV7-2 and TRBJ2-3): GAGVSQSPSNKVTEKGKDVELRCDPISGHTALYWYRQSLGQGLEFLIYFQGNSAPDKSGLPSDRFSAERTGGSVSTLTIQRTQQEDSAVYLCASSLRGTSGPGYFGPGTRLTVL.

Regarding this clone: Germline is not matched at one junction end, which may reflect a read error. The rearrangement links TRBV11-2 to TRBJ2-3, with 7 positions matching TRBD2. CDR1 SGHAT and CDR2 FQNNGV come from the germline V gene. The CDR3 consists of 15 residues. Here the CDR3 reads CASILGVGGRDTQYF. The CDR3 nucleotides read TGTGCCAGCATCTTAGGGGTGGGGGGGAGAGATACGCAGTATTTT.

This clone has a handful of counts. The CDR3 loop reads CASSYAQGTDGYTF. The CDR3 DNA reads as TGTGCCAGCAGTTACGCCCAGGGCACGGATGGCTACACCTTC. The chain joins TRBV6-5 to TRBJ1-2; the D gene is possibly TRBD1 (5 bases). The germline CDR1 and CDR2 sequences are MNHEY and SVGAGI. This CDR3 comprises 14 residues. V lost 2 bases, J lost 6 bases, and 13 bases lay in between.

The chain joins TRBV4-2 to TRBJ2-5, with a tentative D call TRBD1 (6 bases). This CDR3 is 15 amino acids long. Germline CDR1 reads LGHNA; CDR2 reads YNFKEQ. V was clipped by 0 bases and J by 5 bases, with 13 bases between them. The CDR3 nucleotides read TGTGCCAGCAGCCAAGACGGGACATTGAGTGAGACCCAGTACTTC. It codes for CASSQDGTLSETQYF.

This clone was picked up a small number of times. The V gene is TRBV6-5, the J gene TRBJ2-1; 10 nucleotides line up with TRBD1. CDR1 MNHEY and CDR2 SVGAGI come from the germline V gene. The CDR3 extends over 15 amino acids. V was pared by 10 bases and J by 4 bases, with 10 bases of the junction left unmatched. CDR3 region: CATGAGTGVYNEQFF. CDR3 DNA: TGTGCCACAGGGGCCGGGACAGGGGTATACAATGAGCAGTTCTTC.

This chain uses TRBV7-8 with TRBJ1-6, with D uncertain. Germline V gene data show CDR1 as SGHVS and CDR2 as FQNEAQ. The CDR3 spans 16 residues. V was cut by 1 base and J by 11 bases, with 18 bases left in between. The CDR3 nucleotides are TGTGCCAGCAGCTTAGTCGGTCAGGTCTCCGGGGCACCCCTCCACTTT. This sequence encodes CASSLVGQVSGAPLHF.

The chain links TRBV10-2 to TRBJ2-1; 8 nucleotides line up with TRBD2. V was clipped by 9 bases and J by 7 bases; unmatched bases: 8. From germline, CDR1 is WSHSY and CDR2 SAAADI. This CDR3 comprises 13 residues. The CDR3 bases are TGCGCCAGGAGCAGAGGCGGGGGGAATGAGCAGTTCTTC. This encodes CARSRGGGNEQFF.

The rearrangement links TRBV7-6 to TRBJ2-2; possible D gene TRBD1, 5 bases. Germline values: CDR1 SGHVS, CDR2 FNYEAQ. CDR3 length: 15 amino acids. V lost 4 bases, J lost 7 bases, and 16 bases lay in between. The CDR3, as DNA: TGTGCCAGCAGCTCCGCAGGCAGGGTGGGCGGGGAGCTGTTTTTT. It translates to CASSSAGRVGGELFF.

This clone has a single count. The chain uses TRBV5-1 and TRBJ2-7; tentatively, D is TRBD2 (5 bases). The CDR3 has 14 residues. V lost 0 bases to trimming and J lost 2 bases, with 9 bases between them. Germline V lookup: CDR1 SGHRS, CDR2 YFSETQ. CDR3 in DNA: TGCGCCAGCAGCTTGGGAGGGTTAACCTACGAGCAGTACTTC. This sequence encodes CASSLGGLTYEQYF.

The chain carries TRBV5-1 and TRBJ2-7; tentative D call: TRBD1 (5 bases). Germline CDR1 SGHRS, CDR2 YFSETQ. Trimming pared 3 bases from V and 3 bases from J, leaving 16 bases between. This CDR3 contains 15 residues. The CDR3 loop reads CASSWQGSSYYEQYF. DNA of the CDR3: TGCGCCAGCAGCTGGCAGGGATCGAGTTACTACGAGCAGTACTTC.